This TCR beta chain was found in a study of CD8+ T cells in alopecia areata. Overall study results and limits: Tofacitinib significantly brought down scalp clonality and expanded CD8+ clones among top 100. While patients received tofacitinib, many expanded lesional clones remained present in scalp and blood.

The treatment: oral pan-JAK inhibitor, 5-10 mg twice daily. Alopecia areata patients had lesional scalp punch biopsies and peripheral blood taken from them. Extraction of RNA preceded its reverse transcription into cDNA, which served as the sequencing template. Clones were read by immunoSEQ multiplex PCR, and TCRdb kept only the in-frame ones, dropping some. This table has 150,000 to 200,000 clones, about half appearing once. This CDR3 region has 14 residues. Trimming cost V 6 bases and J 10 bases; bases outside gene matches: 12. Per germline, CDR1 MNHEY and CDR2 SMNVEV (reference sequence). On this clone: The antigen is not known.

Sequencing was performed on CD8+ T cells sorted from blood, taken between weeks 51 and 52, from a patient treated with tofacitinib. The receptor's source is a human donor with alopecia areata. J is TRBJ2-3 and V is TRBV27, with TRBD1 matching 8 bases. CDR3: CASSRVPGQEPQYF. Here the CDR3 DNA reads TGTGCCAGCAGCCGCGTCCCGGGACAGGAACCGCAGTATTTT.